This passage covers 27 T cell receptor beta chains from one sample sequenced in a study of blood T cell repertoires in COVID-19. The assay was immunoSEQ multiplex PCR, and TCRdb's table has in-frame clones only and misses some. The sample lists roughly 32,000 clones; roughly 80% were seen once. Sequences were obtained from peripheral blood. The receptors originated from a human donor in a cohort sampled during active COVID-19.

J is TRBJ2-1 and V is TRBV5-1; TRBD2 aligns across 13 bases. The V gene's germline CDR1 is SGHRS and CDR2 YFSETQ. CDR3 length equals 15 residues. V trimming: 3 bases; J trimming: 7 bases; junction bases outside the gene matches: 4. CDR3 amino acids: CASSWGLAGSNEQFF. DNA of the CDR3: TGCGCCAGCAGCTGGGGACTAGCGGGGTCAAATGAGCAGTTCTTC.

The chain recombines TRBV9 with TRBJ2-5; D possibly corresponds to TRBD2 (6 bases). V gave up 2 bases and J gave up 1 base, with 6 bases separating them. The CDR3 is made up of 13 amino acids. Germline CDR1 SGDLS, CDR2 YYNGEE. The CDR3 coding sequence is TGTGCCAGCAGCGTGGAGGGCCAAGAGACCCAGTACTTC. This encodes CASSVEGQETQYF.

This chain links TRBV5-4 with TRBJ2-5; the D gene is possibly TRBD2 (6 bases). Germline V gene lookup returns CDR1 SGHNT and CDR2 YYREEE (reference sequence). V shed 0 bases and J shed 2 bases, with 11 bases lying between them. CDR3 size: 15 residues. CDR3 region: CASSLALTSQETQYF. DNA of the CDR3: TGTGCCAGCAGCTTGGCCTTGACTAGTCAAGAGACCCAGTACTTC.

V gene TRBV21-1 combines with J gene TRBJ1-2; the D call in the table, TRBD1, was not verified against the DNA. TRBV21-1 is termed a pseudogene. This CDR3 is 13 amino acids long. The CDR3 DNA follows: TGTGCCAGCGAGAAGGGGCCCGTTAAAGGCTACACCTTC. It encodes CASEKGPVKGYTF.

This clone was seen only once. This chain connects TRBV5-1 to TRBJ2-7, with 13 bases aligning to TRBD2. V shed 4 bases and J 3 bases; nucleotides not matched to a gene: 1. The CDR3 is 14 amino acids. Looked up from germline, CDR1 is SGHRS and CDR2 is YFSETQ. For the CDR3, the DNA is TGCGCCAGCAGCCGGACTAGCGGGGGCTACGAGCAGTACTTC. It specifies CASSRTSGGYEQYF.

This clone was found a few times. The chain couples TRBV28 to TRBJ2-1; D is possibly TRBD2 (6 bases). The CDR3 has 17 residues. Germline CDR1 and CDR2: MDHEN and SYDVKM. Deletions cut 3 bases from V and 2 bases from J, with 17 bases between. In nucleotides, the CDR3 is TGTGCCAGCAGTTTTATTACGTGGCGGGGCCCCTACAATGAGCAGTTCTTC. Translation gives CASSFITWRGPYNEQFF.

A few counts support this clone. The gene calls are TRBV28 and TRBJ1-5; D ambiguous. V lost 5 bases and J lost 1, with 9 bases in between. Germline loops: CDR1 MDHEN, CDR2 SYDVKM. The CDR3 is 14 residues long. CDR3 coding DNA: TGTGCCAGCAGTCCGAGGTTCAGCAATCAGCCCCAGCATTTT. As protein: CASSPRFSNQPQHF.

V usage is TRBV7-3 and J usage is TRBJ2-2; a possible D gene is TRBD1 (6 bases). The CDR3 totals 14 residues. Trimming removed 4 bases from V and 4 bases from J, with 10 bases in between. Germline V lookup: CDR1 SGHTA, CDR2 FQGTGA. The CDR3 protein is CASSSGHITGELFF. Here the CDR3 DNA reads TGTGCCAGCAGCTCGGGACACATCACCGGGGAGCTGTTTTTT.

CDR3 nucleotide sequence: TGTGCCAGCACGGACAGGACGAACTATGGCTACACCTTC. It yields the protein CASTDRTNYGYTF. This chain links TRBV19 with TRBJ1-2, with 7 bases identical to TRBD1. With V trimmed by 9 bases and J by 2 bases, 6 bases remained unmatched. The CDR3 extends over 13 amino acids. Germline assignment: CDR1 LNHDA and CDR2 SQIVND (reference sequence).

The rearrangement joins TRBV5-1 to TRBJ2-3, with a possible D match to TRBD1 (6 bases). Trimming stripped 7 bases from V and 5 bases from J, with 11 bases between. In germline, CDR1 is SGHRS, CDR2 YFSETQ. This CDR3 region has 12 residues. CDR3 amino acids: CASGGSLDTQYF. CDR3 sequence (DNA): TGCGCCAGCGGGGGCTCCTTAGATACGCAGTATTTT.

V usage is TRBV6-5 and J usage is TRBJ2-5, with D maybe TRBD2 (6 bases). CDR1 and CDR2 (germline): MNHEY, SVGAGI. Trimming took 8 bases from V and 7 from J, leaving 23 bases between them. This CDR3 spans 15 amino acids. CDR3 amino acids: CASAHRGNSRGTQYF. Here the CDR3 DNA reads TGTGCCAGCGCTCATCGCGGGAATTCAAGAGGGACCCAGTACTTC.

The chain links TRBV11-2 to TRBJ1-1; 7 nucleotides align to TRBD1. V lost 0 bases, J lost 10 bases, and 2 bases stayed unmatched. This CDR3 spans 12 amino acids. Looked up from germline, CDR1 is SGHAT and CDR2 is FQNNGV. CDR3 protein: CASSLDGTVAFF. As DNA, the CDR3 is TGTGCCAGCAGCTTAGACGGGACAGTAGCTTTCTTT. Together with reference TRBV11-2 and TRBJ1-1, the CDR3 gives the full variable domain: EAGVAQSPRYKIIEKRQSVAFWCNPISGHATLYWYQQILGQGPKLLIQFQNNGVVDDSQLPKDRFSAERLKGVDSTLKIQPAKLEDSAVYLCASSLDGTVAFFGQGTRLTVV.

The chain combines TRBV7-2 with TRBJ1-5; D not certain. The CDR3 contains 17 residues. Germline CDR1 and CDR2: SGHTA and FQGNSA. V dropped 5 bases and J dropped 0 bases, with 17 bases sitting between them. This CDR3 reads CASSQARVVHSNQPQHF. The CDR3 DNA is TGTGCCAGCAGCCAGGCGCGGGTGGTCCATAGCAATCAGCCCCAGCATTTT. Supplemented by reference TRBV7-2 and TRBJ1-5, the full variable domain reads GAGVSQSPSNKVTEKGKDVELRCDPISGHTALYWYRQSLGQGLEFLIYFQGNSAPDKSGLPSDRFSAERTGGSVSTLTIQRTQQEDSAVYLCASSQARVVHSNQPQHFGDGTRLSIL.

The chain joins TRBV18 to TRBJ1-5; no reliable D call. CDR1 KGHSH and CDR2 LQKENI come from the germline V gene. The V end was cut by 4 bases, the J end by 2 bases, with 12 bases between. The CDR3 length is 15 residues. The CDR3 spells CASSLWGGRNQPQHF. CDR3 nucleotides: TGTGCCAGCTCACTTTGGGGAGGGCGCAATCAGCCCCAGCATTTT. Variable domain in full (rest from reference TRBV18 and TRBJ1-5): NAGVMQNPRHLVRRRGQEARLRCSPMKGHSHVYWYRQLPEEGLKFMVYLQKENIIDESGMPKERFSAEFPKEGPSILRIQQVVRGDSAAYFCASSLWGGRNQPQHFGDGTRLSIL.

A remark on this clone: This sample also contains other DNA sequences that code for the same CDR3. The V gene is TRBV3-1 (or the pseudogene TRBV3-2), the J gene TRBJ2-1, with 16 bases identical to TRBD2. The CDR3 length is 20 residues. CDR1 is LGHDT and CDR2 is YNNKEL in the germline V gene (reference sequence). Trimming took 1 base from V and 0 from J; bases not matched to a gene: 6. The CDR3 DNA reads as TGTGCCAGCAGCCAAGGGCGGGGACTAGCGGGGGGGAGCTCCTACAATGAGCAGTTCTTC. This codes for CASSQGRGLAGGSSYNEQFF.

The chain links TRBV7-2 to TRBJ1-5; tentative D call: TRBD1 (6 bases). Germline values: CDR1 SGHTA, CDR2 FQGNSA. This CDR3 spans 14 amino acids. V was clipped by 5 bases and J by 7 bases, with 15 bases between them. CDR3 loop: CASSPQGPSQPQHF. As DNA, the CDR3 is TGTGCCAGCAGCCCACAGGGTCCGAGCCAGCCCCAGCATTTT.

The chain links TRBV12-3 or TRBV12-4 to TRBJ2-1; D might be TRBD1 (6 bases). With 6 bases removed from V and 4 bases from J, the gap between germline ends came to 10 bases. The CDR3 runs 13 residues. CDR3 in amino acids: CASSRDIYNEQFF. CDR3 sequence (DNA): TGTGCCAGCAGCCGGGACATTTACAATGAGCAGTTCTTC.

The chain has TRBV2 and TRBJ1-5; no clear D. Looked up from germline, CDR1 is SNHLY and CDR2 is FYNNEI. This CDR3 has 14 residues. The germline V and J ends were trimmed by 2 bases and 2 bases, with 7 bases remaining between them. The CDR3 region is CASSEMRGNQPQHF. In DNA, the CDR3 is TGTGCCAGCAGTGAAATGCGGGGCAATCAGCCCCAGCATTTT.

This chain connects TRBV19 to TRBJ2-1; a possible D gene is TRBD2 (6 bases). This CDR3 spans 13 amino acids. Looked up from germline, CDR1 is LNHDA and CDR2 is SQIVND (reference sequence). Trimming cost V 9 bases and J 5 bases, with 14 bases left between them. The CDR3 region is CARPGEGHNEQFF. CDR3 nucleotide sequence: TGTGCCAGGCCGGGAGAGGGGCACAATGAGCAGTTCTTC.

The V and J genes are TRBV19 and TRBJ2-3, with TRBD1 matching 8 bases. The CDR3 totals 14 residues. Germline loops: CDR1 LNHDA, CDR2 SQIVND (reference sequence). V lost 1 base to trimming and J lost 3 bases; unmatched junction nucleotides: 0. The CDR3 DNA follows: TGTGCCAGTAGTATAGGACAGGGGACAGATACGCAGTATTTT. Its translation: CASSIGQGTDTQYF.

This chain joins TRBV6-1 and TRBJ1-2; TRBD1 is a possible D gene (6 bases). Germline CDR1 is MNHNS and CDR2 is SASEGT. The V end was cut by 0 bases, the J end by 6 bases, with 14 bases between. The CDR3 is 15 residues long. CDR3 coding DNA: TGTGCCAGCAGTGAAGCAGGGGGGGCACGGGATGGCTACACCTTC. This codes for CASSEAGGARDGYTF.

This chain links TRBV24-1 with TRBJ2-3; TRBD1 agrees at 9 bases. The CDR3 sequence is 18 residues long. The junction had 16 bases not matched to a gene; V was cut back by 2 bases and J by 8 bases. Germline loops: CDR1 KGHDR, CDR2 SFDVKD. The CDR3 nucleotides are TGTGCCACCAGTGATTCCTCACCGGGACAGGGATGGCTCATTACGCAGTATTTT. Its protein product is CATSDSSPGQGWLITQYF.

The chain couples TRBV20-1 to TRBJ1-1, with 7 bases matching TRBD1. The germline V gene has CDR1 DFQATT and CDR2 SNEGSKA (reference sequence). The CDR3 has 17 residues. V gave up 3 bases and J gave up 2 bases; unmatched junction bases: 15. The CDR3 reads CSASPLAGTVGNTEAFF. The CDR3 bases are TGCAGTGCTAGTCCCCTCGCCGGGACAGTCGGAAACACTGAAGCTTTCTTT.

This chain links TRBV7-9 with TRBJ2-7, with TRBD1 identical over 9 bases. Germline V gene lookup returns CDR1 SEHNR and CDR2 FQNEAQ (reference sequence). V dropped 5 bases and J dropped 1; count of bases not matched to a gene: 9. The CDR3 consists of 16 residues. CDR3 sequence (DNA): TGTGCCAGCAGCCACACAGGGGGCATTGATTCCTACGAGCAGTACTTC. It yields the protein CASSHTGGIDSYEQYF.

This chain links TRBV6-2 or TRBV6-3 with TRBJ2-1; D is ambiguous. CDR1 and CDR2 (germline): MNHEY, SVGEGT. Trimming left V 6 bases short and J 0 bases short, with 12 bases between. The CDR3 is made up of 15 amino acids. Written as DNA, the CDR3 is TGTGCCAGCAGCCAGACCCCTAGCTCCTACAATGAGCAGTTCTTC. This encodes CASSQTPSSYNEQFF.

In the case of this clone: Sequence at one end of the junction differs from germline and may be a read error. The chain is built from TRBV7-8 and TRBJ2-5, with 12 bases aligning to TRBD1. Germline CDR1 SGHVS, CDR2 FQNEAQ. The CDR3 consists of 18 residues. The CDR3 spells CASTLLGQGAFGQETQYF. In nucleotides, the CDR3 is TGTGCCAGCACCTTACTGGGACAGGGGGCGTTTGGCCAAGAGACCCAGTACTTC.

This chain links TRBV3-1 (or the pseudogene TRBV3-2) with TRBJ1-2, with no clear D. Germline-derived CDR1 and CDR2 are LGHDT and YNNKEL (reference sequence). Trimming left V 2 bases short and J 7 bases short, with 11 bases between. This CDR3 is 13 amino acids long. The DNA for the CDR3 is TGTGCCAGCAGCCAACCCCCGGGGTCTGGCTACACCTTC. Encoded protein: CASSQPPGSGYTF.